A single sample is the source of the 17 T cell receptor beta chains below, sequenced in a study of graft-versus-host responses after intestinal transplantation. Irradiated stimulators labeled with violet dye, some 200,000 in number, were plated with some 200,000 CFSE-labeled responders. Sequenced by immunoSEQ multiplex PCR; TCRdb stores in-frame clones only, minus some. The data hold 4,500 to 6,500 clones, with roughly a third observed a single time. The sequencing used alloreactive CD8+ T cells from a mixed lymphocyte reaction culture, collected before intestinal transplant. Subset of the sample: CFSE-low proliferating T cells sorted from approximately 6-day pre-transplant mixed lymphocyte reaction (GvH or HvG direction). The receptor set was obtained from a human patient who received an intestinal transplant.

Relative to its sample, this clone is medium-sized. V and J are TRBV10-2 and TRBJ2-3; no reliable D call. Germline V gene lookup returns CDR1 WSHSY and CDR2 SAAADI. The V end was cut by 2 bases, the J end by 1 base, with 7 bases between. The CDR3 sequence is 14 residues long. The CDR3 DNA is TGCGCCAGCAGTGAGAGACTCCGCACAGATACGCAGTATTTT. It translates to CASSERLRTDTQYF.

In its sample, this clone is large. The V and J genes are TRBV7-9 and TRBJ2-7, with 7 bases aligning to TRBD2. Trimming took 6 bases from V and 1 from J; bases not matched to a gene: 6. CDR1 and CDR2 (germline): SEHNR, FQNEAQ (reference sequence). The CDR3 is 14 residues long. The CDR3 loop reads CASRSTSESYEQYF. The CDR3 DNA reads as TGTGCCAGCAGGTCCACTAGCGAATCCTACGAGCAGTACTTC.

This clone showed up just a few times. The chain employs TRBV4-1 and TRBJ1-3, with no clear D. Germline CDR1 reads MGHRA; CDR2 reads YSYEKL. The CDR3 contains 14 residues. The V and J ends lost 1 base and 0 bases respectively, with 4 bases between them. DNA of the CDR3: TGCGCCAGCAGCCAAGTCCACTCTGGAAACACCATATATTTT. This codes for CASSQVHSGNTIYF.

The CDR3 nucleotides read TGTGCCAGCAGCCCAAACAGGGGTTATGGCTACACCTTC. It is translated as CASSPNRGYGYTF. V usage is TRBV11-2 and J usage is TRBJ1-2; 7 nucleotides line up with TRBD1. The V segment lost 5 bases and the J segment 5 bases; nucleotides outside the gene matches: 5. Germline lookup yields CDR1 SGHAT and CDR2 FQNNGV. This CDR3 contains 13 residues.

This chain joins TRBV28 and TRBJ2-7; D perhaps matches TRBD2 (7 bases). The V gene's germline CDR1 is MDHEN and CDR2 SYDVKM. This CDR3 region has 15 residues. V was pared by 3 bases and J by 2 bases, with 14 bases between. The CDR3 DNA reads as TGTGCCAGCAGTTTGCGGGGGCTTAATCCCTACGAGCAGTACTTC. This translates into CASSLRGLNPYEQYF.

The chain couples TRBV10-3 to TRBJ2-7, with 7 bases that match TRBD2. The CDR3 contains 17 residues. CDR1 is ENHRY and CDR2 is SYGVKD in the germline V gene. The J segment lost 4 bases and the V segment lost 4 bases, leaving 16 bases of the junction unmatched. In DNA form, the CDR3 reads TGTGCCATCAGTGGCGGCGCCAGGGAGGGTTGGGTGTACGAGCAGTACTTC. The encoded protein is CAISGGAREGWVYEQYF.

The chain links TRBV5-6 to TRBJ2-1; D is possibly TRBD2 (6 bases). CDR3 length: 16 amino acids. The germline V gene encodes CDR1 SGHDT and CDR2 YYEEEE. Trimming pared 5 bases from V and 5 bases from J, leaving 20 bases between. In nucleotides, the CDR3 is TGTGCCAGCAGGCAGAGAGGTCTAGCGAAGCACAATGAGCAGTTCTTC. It specifies CASRQRGLAKHNEQFF.

A few counts support this clone. The chain carries TRBV7-9 and TRBJ2-1, with 8 positions matching TRBD2. Germline V gene sequence: CDR1 SEHNR, CDR2 FQNEAQ (reference sequence). With V trimmed by 5 bases and J by 4 bases, 13 bases remained unmatched. This CDR3 spans 17 amino acids. CDR3 DNA sequence: TGTGCCAGCAGCCCCCACCCCCCTCGGGAGGGGTACAATGAGCAGTTCTTC. The encoded protein is CASSPHPPREGYNEQFF. Full variable domain (rest looked up from reference TRBV7-9 and TRBJ2-1): DTGVSQNPRHKITKRGQNVTFRCDPISEHNRLYWYRQTLGQGPEFLTYFQNEAQLEKSRLLSDRFSAERPKGSFSTLEIQRTEQGDSAMYLCASSPHPPREGYNEQFFGPGTRLTVL.

This clone counts as medium-sized. As DNA, the CDR3 is TGCAGCGTTGAAGACCGTAATGAGCAGTTCTTC. Translation: CSVEDRNEQFF. V gene TRBV29-1 combines with J gene TRBJ2-1; D uncertain. Trimming removed 0 bases from V and 7 bases from J, with 4 bases in between. The germline gives CDR1 SQVTM, CDR2 ANQGSEA. This CDR3 contains 11 residues.

This clone has only a few counts. V and J are TRBV4-1 and TRBJ1-4, with D possibly being TRBD1 (5 bases). This CDR3 spans 16 amino acids. Trimming removed 4 bases from V and 3 bases from J, with 15 bases in between. CDR1 is MGHRA and CDR2 is YSYEKL in the germline V gene. CDR3 in DNA: TGCGCCAGCAGCCTACCCAGGGATGGGGCTAATGAAAAACTGTTTTTT. Encoded protein: CASSLPRDGANEKLFF.

V usage is TRBV9 and J usage is TRBJ2-1; 7 nucleotides match TRBD2. This CDR3 has 15 amino acids. Germline V gene data show CDR1 as SGDLS and CDR2 as YYNGEE. Germline trimming cut 0 bases from V and 4 bases from J; bases unmatched to any gene: 4. The CDR3 DNA reads as TGTGCCAGCAGCGTAGAGGGACTACTATACAATGAGCAGTTCTTC. It codes for CASSVEGLLYNEQFF.

This chain connects TRBV19 to TRBJ1-1; 7 bases agree with TRBD1. Germline V CDR1 and CDR2: LNHDA, SQIVND (reference sequence). Unmatched junction bases numbered 8, after V lost 9 bases and J lost 4 bases. This CDR3 region has 13 residues. This CDR3 is CASRQGIGTEAFF. The CDR3 DNA is TGTGCCAGCAGACAGGGAATTGGCACTGAAGCTTTCTTT.

This clone was counted between two and nine times. The chain links TRBV9 to TRBJ2-1, with D uncertain. The CDR3 sequence is 14 residues long. Germline V gives CDR1 SGDLS, CDR2 YYNGEE. V lost 0 bases and J lost 0, with 4 bases in between. The CDR3 reads CASSVGSSYNEQFF. Here the CDR3 DNA reads TGTGCCAGCAGCGTAGGGAGCTCCTACAATGAGCAGTTCTTC.

The rearrangement joins TRBV19 to TRBJ1-5; D unresolved. The CDR3 contains 15 residues. V was trimmed by 6 bases and J by 0 bases, leaving 12 bases between them. Germline values: CDR1 LNHDA, CDR2 SQIVND (reference sequence). In DNA, the CDR3 is TGTGCCAGTAGAAGTGAGGTCGCTAGCAATCAGCCCCAGCATTTT. Translation: CASRSEVASNQPQHF. The whole variable domain, filled in from reference TRBV19 and TRBJ1-5, reads DGGITQSPKYLFRKEGQNVTLSCEQNLNHDAMYWYRQDPGQGLRLIYYSQIVNDFQKGDIAEGYSVSREKKESFPLTVTSAQKNPTAFYLCASRSEVASNQPQHFGDGTRLSIL.

There are a few counts of this clone. This rearrangement joins TRBV4-1 to TRBJ2-4, with 8 bases lining up with TRBD1. Losses at the gene ends were 4 bases for V and 6 bases for J; bases not matched to a gene: 5. The CDR3 extends over 14 amino acids. Germline-derived CDR1 and CDR2 are MGHRA and YSYEKL. CDR3 DNA sequence: TGCGCCAGCAGCCCGGACAGGGTTCGAAACATTCAGTACTTC. It specifies CASSPDRVRNIQYF.

This clone appeared a single time. The V call is TRBV7-8, the J call TRBJ1-5; D possibly corresponds to TRBD1 (5 bases). The CDR3 length is 13 residues. The V end was cut by 6 bases, the J end by 7 bases, with 13 bases between. The germline V gene encodes CDR1 SGHVS and CDR2 FQNEAQ. In nucleotides, the CDR3 is TGTGCCAGCAGTCGGGGGGGGAGGCAGCCCCAGCATTTT. Protein product: CASSRGGRQPQHF.

This rearrangement joins TRBV5-4 to TRBJ2-1, with 8 bases matching TRBD1. The CDR3 is 16 amino acids. V trimming: 4 bases; J trimming: 1 base; junction bases outside the gene matches: 7. The germline gives CDR1 SGHNT, CDR2 YYREEE (reference sequence). DNA of the CDR3: TGTGCCAGCAGCCTCGACAGGGGCAGGTCCTACAATGAGCAGTTCTTC. Translating it yields CASSLDRGRSYNEQFF.